One sample yielded the 27 T cell receptor beta chains listed below, sequenced in a study of blood T cell repertoires in COVID-19. Profiling relied on immunoSEQ multiplex PCR, and the TCRdb table lists in-frame clones only, not all of them. The data contain 100,000 to 150,000 clones, about 80% of them singletons. The sequenced material came from peripheral blood. Receptors were obtained from a woman aged 50 to 60 with acute or convalescent COVID-19.

In its sample, this clone was seen once. V gene TRBV18 combines with J gene TRBJ2-7; TRBD2 might be the D (6 bases). Germline CDR1 and CDR2: KGHSH and LQKENI. Trimming shortened V by 6 bases and J by 3 bases, and 18 bases separated the two germline ends. This CDR3 has 15 amino acids. The CDR3 bases are TGTGCCAGCTCCCCCGGGAGAGCGGGTGACTACGAGCAGTACTTC. Its protein is CASSPGRAGDYEQYF.

This chain joins TRBV2 and TRBJ2-3, with a weak D call TRBD2 (7 bases). This CDR3 has 15 amino acids. CDR1 and CDR2 from the germline V gene are SNHLY and FYNNEI. V shed 7 bases and J shed 3 bases, with 17 bases lying between them. CDR3: CASMGGALRTDTQYF. Written as DNA, the CDR3 is TGTGCCAGCATGGGGGGGGCTCTGAGGACAGATACGCAGTATTTT.

This chain uses TRBV19 with TRBJ2-5; 15 nucleotides match TRBD2. J lost 2 bases, V lost 5 bases, and 6 bases had no gene match. The germline CDR1 and CDR2 sequences are LNHDA and SQIVND (reference sequence). The CDR3 contains 17 residues. The CDR3 bases are TGTGCCAGTAGTCGGAGGACTAGCGGGAGGGCTCAAGAGACCCAGTACTTC. Its translation: CASSRRTSGRAQETQYF.

The chain links TRBV14 to TRBJ2-7, with D hard to call. The CDR3 contains 13 residues. The germline gives CDR1 SGHDN, CDR2 FVKESK. V lost 2 bases, J lost 4 bases, and 9 bases lay in between. The CDR3 bases are TGTGCCAGCAGCCAACTCGACAAATACGAGCAGTACTTC. Protein: CASSQLDKYEQYF.

The chain carries TRBV19 and TRBJ2-7, with 7 bases fitting TRBD1. The CDR3 spans 15 residues. Germline lookup yields CDR1 LNHDA and CDR2 SQIVND (reference sequence). The V and J ends lost 5 bases and 7 bases, in that order; junction bases with no gene match: 14. The CDR3 region is CASSPPRDSPFEQYF. CDR3 nucleotides: TGTGCCAGTAGTCCCCCCCGGGACAGTCCCTTTGAGCAGTACTTC.

The rearrangement links TRBV28 to TRBJ2-5; tentatively, D is TRBD2 (6 bases). V lost 1 base and J 5 bases, leaving 11 bases between the germline ends. Germline assignment: CDR1 MDHEN and CDR2 SYDVKM. CDR3 length: 14 amino acids. CDR3 protein: CASSLLKGRETQYF. The DNA of the CDR3 is TGTGCCAGCAGTTTATTAAAGGGGAGGGAGACCCAGTACTTC.

The rearrangement links TRBV27 to TRBJ1-2; 8 nucleotides line up with TRBD1. Per germline, CDR1 MNHEY and CDR2 SMNVEV (reference sequence). The junction had 8 bases not matched to a gene; V was cut back by 6 bases and J by 5 bases. This CDR3 is 14 amino acids long. This CDR3 is CASRNSRGLYGYTF. Here the CDR3 DNA reads TGTGCCAGCAGGAATTCCAGGGGGCTTTATGGCTACACCTTC.

J is TRBJ1-5 and V is TRBV10-2; 8 positions match TRBD1. This CDR3 has 15 amino acids. Germline V CDR1 and CDR2: WSHSY, SAAADI. Trimming cost V 9 bases and J 6 bases; bases outside gene matches: 13. In nucleotides, the CDR3 is TGCGCCAGAATGCCCCGACAGGGGTCGGTTCAGCCCCAGCATTTT. Encoded protein: CARMPRQGSVQPQHF.

The chain uses TRBV10-1 and TRBJ1-1; D remains unclear. V dropped 0 bases and J dropped 5 bases, with 7 bases sitting between them. This CDR3 is built from 13 residues. In germline, CDR1 is WNHNN, CDR2 SYGVQD (reference sequence). The CDR3 protein is CASSESLATEAFF. The CDR3 DNA follows: TGCGCCAGCAGTGAGTCGTTAGCGACTGAAGCTTTCTTT.

The rearrangement uses TRBV29-1 and TRBJ2-1; 7 bases match TRBD2. V trimming: 7 bases; J trimming: 3 bases; junction bases outside the gene matches: 9. Germline CDR1 and CDR2: SQVTM and ANQGSEA. The CDR3 runs 14 residues. CDR3 coding DNA: TGCAGCGCCTGGCAGGGAGGGGACTACAATGAGCAGTTCTTC. Translating it yields CSAWQGGDYNEQFF.

The sample holds one count of this clone. This chain joins TRBV2 and TRBJ1-2; D unresolved. The ends were cut back, 1 base at V and 7 bases at J, with 4 bases in the middle. Germline loops: CDR1 SNHLY, CDR2 FYNNEI. This CDR3 is built from 11 residues. DNA for the CDR3: TGTGCCAGCAGTGAAGAGAGTGGCTACACCTTC. Translation: CASSEESGYTF. Based on the CDR3 plus reference TRBV2 and TRBJ1-2, the full variable domain is EPEVTQTPSHQVTQMGQEVILRCVPISNHLYFYWYRQILGQKVEFLVSFYNNEISEKSEIFDDQFSVERPDGSNFTLKIRSTKLEDSAMYFCASSEESGYTFGSGTRLTVV.

The chain has TRBV7-2 and TRBJ2-1; 9 bases are a match to TRBD2. CDR1 and CDR2 (germline): SGHTA, FQGNSA. The J segment lost 8 bases and the V segment lost 7 bases, leaving 15 bases of the junction unmatched. The CDR3 totals 16 residues. The chain's CDR3 is CASKQRPSGRSDEQFF. The CDR3 nucleotides are TGTGCCAGCAAACAACGGCCGAGCGGGAGGTCGGATGAGCAGTTCTTC.

As DNA, the CDR3 is TGTGCCATCAGTGAGCGACTAGCCGAAACCTACGAGCAGTACTTC. Protein: CAISERLAETYEQYF. The chain uses TRBV10-3 and TRBJ2-7; 7 positions match TRBD2. Looked up from germline, CDR1 is ENHRY and CDR2 is SYGVKD. Trimming at V came to 2 bases and at J to 2 bases, leaving 6 bases not matched to a gene. The CDR3 is made up of 15 amino acids.

The genes are TRBV2 and TRBJ2-3; possible D gene TRBD2, 5 bases. V was pared by 5 bases and J by 4 bases, with 13 bases between. Germline CDR1 and CDR2: SNHLY and FYNNEI. This CDR3 contains 14 residues. CDR3 residues: CASSSLRVSDTQYF. CDR3 DNA sequence: TGTGCCAGCAGTTCTTTGCGGGTGTCAGATACGCAGTATTTT.

This clone has only one observation. V gene TRBV29-1 combines with J gene TRBJ1-1; D is undetermined. V lost 4 bases to trimming and J lost 4 bases, with 13 bases between them. The CDR3 spans 13 residues. From germline, CDR1 is SQVTM and CDR2 ANQGSEA. This CDR3 is CSVGPREGTEAFF. The CDR3 DNA reads as TGCAGCGTTGGGCCTAGGGAGGGCACTGAAGCTTTCTTT. The full variable domain, completed using reference TRBV29-1 and TRBJ1-1, is SAVISQKPSRDICQRGTSLTIQCQVDSQVTMMFWYRQQPGQSLTLIATANQGSEATYESGFVIDKFPISRPNLTFSTLTVSNMSPEDSSIYLCSVGPREGTEAFFGQGTRLTVV.

Regarding this clone: A much larger clone lies one base from this, so it may be a read error. Other DNA sequences of this sample code for an identical CDR3. The chain has TRBV7-9 and TRBJ1-6; 9 bases align to TRBD1. The CDR3 is made up of 15 amino acids. CDR1 is SEHNR and CDR2 is FQNEAQ in the germline V gene (reference sequence). The V segment lost 5 bases and the J segment 6 bases; nucleotides outside the gene matches: 5. This CDR3 is CASSIDRGFNSPLHF. The CDR3 nucleotides read TGTGCCAGCAGCATCGACAGGGGGTTTAATTCACCCCTCCACTTT.

This clone was counted between two and nine times. This sequence joins TRBV7-9 and TRBJ2-7, with 11 bases aligning to TRBD1. Germline loops: CDR1 SEHNR, CDR2 FQNEAQ (reference sequence). The length of the CDR3 is 14 residues. The J segment lost 7 bases and the V segment lost 7 bases, leaving 9 bases of the junction unmatched. CDR3 protein: CASKNGTGGREQYF. Written as DNA, the CDR3 is TGTGCCAGCAAAAACGGGACAGGGGGTCGAGAGCAGTACTTC.

V is TRBV3-1 (or the pseudogene TRBV3-2) and J is TRBJ1-2, with TRBD1 matching over 12 bases. CDR3 length: 14 amino acids. The J segment lost 6 bases and the V segment lost 3 bases, leaving 2 bases of the junction unmatched. The germline CDR1 and CDR2 sequences are LGHDT and YNNKEL (reference sequence). For the CDR3, the DNA is TGTGCCAGCAGCCAGGGACAGGGGGCGCATGGCTACACCTTC. It specifies CASSQGQGAHGYTF.

The CDR3 bases are TGTGCCAGCAGTGCTAGCCCATCGGGGAGCTATAACGAGCAGTACTTC. Translation gives CASSASPSGSYNEQYF. V is TRBV6-1 and J is TRBJ2-7, with D perhaps matching TRBD2 (5 bases). Germline values: CDR1 MNHNS, CDR2 SASEGT. The ends were cut back, 4 bases at V and 5 bases at J, with 21 bases in the middle. This CDR3 has 16 amino acids.

CDR3 DNA sequence: TGTGCCAGCAGCTTAAACCAGGGGGTTAGCTCTGGGGCCAACGTCCTGACTTTC. It specifies CASSLNQGVSSGANVLTF. This chain joins TRBV11-2 and TRBJ2-6; the match to TRBD1 covers 7 bases. The CDR3 consists of 18 residues. Germline CDR1 and CDR2: SGHAT and FQNNGV. Germline trimming cut 2 bases from V and 0 bases from J; bases unmatched to any gene: 7.

The V and J genes are TRBV9 and TRBJ1-4; no firm D call. CDR1 and CDR2 from the germline V gene are SGDLS and YYNGEE. The CDR3 length is 14 residues. The V end lost 4 bases, the J end lost 3 bases, and 10 bases lay between the germline ends. The CDR3, as DNA: TGTGCCAGCAGCCCTAGGAGTTCTAATGAAAAACTGTTTTTT. Amino acids: CASSPRSSNEKLFF.

This clone was seen a single time. The chain is built from TRBV12-3 or TRBV12-4 and TRBJ1-6, with 7 nucleotides matching TRBD1. The J segment lost 9 bases and the V segment lost 2 bases, leaving 1 base of the junction unmatched. The CDR3 has 13 residues. CDR3 in amino acids: CASSLNRGSPLHF. DNA for the CDR3: TGTGCCAGCAGTTTAAACAGGGGTTCACCCCTCCACTTT.

This clone was detected many times. The rearrangement uses TRBV4-1 and TRBJ1-2; 9 bases agree with TRBD1. The CDR3 length is 19 residues. J gave up 5 bases and V 2 bases, and 18 bases lay outside the gene matches. CDR1 is MGHRA and CDR2 is YSYEKL in the germline V gene. This chain's CDR3 is CASSQFPVLRTGEGYGYTF. CDR3 DNA sequence: TGCGCCAGCAGCCAATTCCCTGTCCTTAGGACAGGGGAGGGATATGGCTACACCTTC.

The chain combines TRBV29-1 with TRBJ2-1, with 10 positions matching TRBD1. Germline V gene data show CDR1 as SQVTM and CDR2 as ANQGSEA. V trimming: 5 bases; J trimming: 1 base; junction bases outside the gene matches: 5. The CDR3 length is 15 residues. The CDR3, as DNA: TGCAGCGTTCAGTCGGACAGGGGGTCCTACAATGAGCAGTTCTTC. Translated, it gives CSVQSDRGSYNEQFF.

V is TRBV10-1 and J is TRBJ2-5; D may be TRBD1 (7 bases). CDR1 and CDR2 (germline): WNHNN, SYGVQD (reference sequence). V lost 0 bases, J lost 4 bases, and 12 bases lay in between. This CDR3 spans 15 amino acids. The DNA for the CDR3 is TGCGCCAGCAGTGAGTCTCAGGGGGGAGTAGAGACCCAGTACTTC. This gives the protein CASSESQGGVETQYF.

To note about this clone: The DNA is omitted, as the CDR3 cannot be located on it reliably, and the CDR3 follows TCRdb's listing. The genes are TRBV29-1 and TRBJ2-5; TRBD1, the table's D call, lacks a check against the DNA. The CDR3 has 13 amino acids, counting both end residues. CDR1 is SQVTM and CDR2 is ANQGSEA in the germline V gene. CDR3 amino acids: CSVLAQDQETQYF.

The table lists this clone with a few counts. The chain employs TRBV15 and TRBJ2-2; 9 nucleotides match TRBD2. This CDR3 comprises 17 residues. Per germline, CDR1 LNHNV and CDR2 YYDKDF (reference sequence). Losses at the gene ends were 5 bases for V and 3 bases for J; bases not matched to a gene: 10. CDR3 nucleotide sequence: TGTGCCACCAGCTTGATAGCGGGAGTCGGTGACACCGGGGAGCTGTTTTTT. Residues: CATSLIAGVGDTGELFF.